Listed here are 2 T cell receptor beta chains from one sample, sequenced in a study of T cell responses to AZD1222 COVID-19 vaccine. Sequencing used immunoSEQ multiplex PCR; TCRdb keeps in-frame clones, though not all of them. Of about 180,000 clones in the sample, 90% are singletons; the top ten hold more than 1.3%. This specimen consisted of peripheral blood, obtained on day 0 of AZD1222 vaccination. These receptors all stem from an adult in good health.

This clone came up a few times. V is TRBV4-3 and J is TRBJ1-6; unclear D gene. Trimming pared 1 base from V and 8 bases from J, leaving 12 bases between. Germline CDR1 and CDR2: LGHNA and YSLEER. The CDR3 has 15 amino acids. This chain's CDR3 is CASSQVHEGYSPLHF. In DNA form, the CDR3 reads TGCGCCAGCAGCCAAGTTCACGAGGGATATTCACCCCTCCACTTT.

This chain links TRBV19 with TRBJ2-2; D possibly uses TRBD1 or TRBD2 (5 bases each). Germline CDR1 is LNHDA and CDR2 is SQIVND (reference sequence). The CDR3 sequence is 15 residues long. The germline V and J ends were trimmed by 3 bases and 8 bases, with 16 bases remaining between them. The CDR3 sequence is CASSMGSAGTGELFF. Here the CDR3 DNA reads TGTGCCAGTAGTATGGGTTCGGCAGGGACGGGGGAGCTGTTTTTT.